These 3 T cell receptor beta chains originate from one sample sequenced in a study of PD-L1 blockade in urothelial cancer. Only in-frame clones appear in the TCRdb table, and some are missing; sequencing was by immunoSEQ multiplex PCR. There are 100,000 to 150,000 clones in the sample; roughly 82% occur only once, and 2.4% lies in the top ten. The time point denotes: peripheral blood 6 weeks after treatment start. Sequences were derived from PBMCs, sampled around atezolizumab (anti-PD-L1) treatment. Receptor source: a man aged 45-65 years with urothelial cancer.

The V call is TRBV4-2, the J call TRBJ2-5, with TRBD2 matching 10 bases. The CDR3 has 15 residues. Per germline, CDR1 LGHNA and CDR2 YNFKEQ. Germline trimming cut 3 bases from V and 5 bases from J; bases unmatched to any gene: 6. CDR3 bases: TGTGCCAGCAGCCAGAGGCTAGCGGGAGTGGAGACCCAGTACTTC. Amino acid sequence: CASSQRLAGVETQYF.

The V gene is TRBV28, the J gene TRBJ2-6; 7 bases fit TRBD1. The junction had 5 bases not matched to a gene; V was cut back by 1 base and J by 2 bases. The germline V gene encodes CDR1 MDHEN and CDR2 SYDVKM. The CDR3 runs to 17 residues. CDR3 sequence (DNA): TGTGCCAGCAGTTTATTTGGTAGGGGGCCTGGGGCCAACGTCCTGACTTTC. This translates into CASSLFGRGPGANVLTF.

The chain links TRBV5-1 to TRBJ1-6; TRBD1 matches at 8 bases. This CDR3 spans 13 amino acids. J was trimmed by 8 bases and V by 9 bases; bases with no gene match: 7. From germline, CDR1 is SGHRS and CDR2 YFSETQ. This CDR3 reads CATKGQADSPLHF. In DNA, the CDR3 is TGCGCCACCAAGGGACAGGCAGATTCACCCCTCCACTTT.